Presented here are 3 T cell receptor beta chains from one specimen sequenced in a study of shared clonotypes between healthy human individuals. Here immunoSEQ multiplex PCR was the method, and the copy in TCRdb shows in-frame clones only, minus some. The data hold around 2.1 million clones, with 93% observed a single time. The naive CD8 subset, CD45RO-negative cells positively selected for CCR7, excluded terminally differentiated effector memory CD45RA+ cells. Material: naive CD8+ T cells from PBMCs. Every receptor here comes from a young man in good health. Some clones in this sample may be carry-over from other donors' samples.

The table lists this clone with a count of one. This chain connects TRBV14 to TRBJ2-7; TRBD2 matches 8 bases. The J segment lost 9 bases and the V segment lost 2 bases, leaving 21 bases of the junction unmatched. This CDR3 comprises 18 residues. Per germline, CDR1 SGHDN and CDR2 FVKESK. The CDR3 here is CASSQPSGLTSGGTMQYF. CDR3 DNA sequence: TGTGCCAGCAGCCAACCAAGTGGCCTAACTAGCGGAGGTACGATGCAGTACTTC.

This rearrangement joins TRBV11-2 to TRBJ1-2; D gene ambiguous. This CDR3 contains 15 residues. From germline, CDR1 is SGHAT and CDR2 FQNNGV. Trimming pared 4 bases from V and 3 bases from J, leaving 15 bases between. In DNA, the CDR3 is TGTGCCAGCAGCTCGAGAGAAGGGATTGACTATGGCTACACCTTC. It codes for CASSSREGIDYGYTF.

The V call is TRBV25-1, the J call TRBJ2-7; D is possibly TRBD1 or TRBD2 (5 bases each). Deletions cut 5 bases from V and 3 bases from J, with 17 bases between. Per germline, CDR1 MGHDK and CDR2 SYGVNS. This CDR3 has 15 amino acids. The CDR3 loop is CASSPPSRDDYEQYF. The CDR3 DNA is TGTGCCAGCAGTCCCCCGTCCCGGGACGACTACGAGCAGTACTTC.